One and the same sample provided the 32 T cell receptor beta chains below, sequenced in a study of shared clonotypes between healthy human individuals. Repertoires were generated with immunoSEQ multiplex PCR, while TCRdb's copy carries only in-frame clones and drops some. The data contain 300,000 to 400,000 clones, roughly 91% of them seen just once; the ten biggest clones take up 15% to 20%. The source material was memory CD8+ T cells sorted from blood. Documented subset: CD45RO+ cells pooled with CCR7-negative TemRA cells. Receptors originate from a young man in good health.

As DNA, the CDR3 is TGTGCCAGCAGTTTATCGACCGGGACAGGGAGGGCCGGGGAGCTGTTTTTT. This codes for CASSLSTGTGRAGELFF. The chain recombines TRBV27 with TRBJ2-2; 9 bases line up with TRBD1. Trimming at V came to 0 bases and at J to 6 bases, leaving 8 bases not matched to a gene. Germline V CDR1 and CDR2: MNHEY, SMNVEV (reference sequence). This CDR3 is 17 amino acids long.

This chain links TRBV2 with TRBJ2-3; no firm D call. Germline assignment: CDR1 SNHLY and CDR2 FYNNEI. The CDR3 sequence is 13 residues long. The germline V and J ends were trimmed by 6 bases and 0 bases, with 7 bases remaining between them. The CDR3 bases are TGTGCCAGCAGGACTGCTAGCACAGATACGCAGTATTTT. Encoded protein: CASRTASTDTQYF.

The chain employs TRBV5-4 and TRBJ1-1; no reliable D call. The CDR3 runs 13 residues. The germline CDR1 and CDR2 sequences are SGHNT and YYREEE (reference sequence). V gave up 1 base and J gave up 5 bases, with 9 bases separating them. CDR3 coding DNA: TGTGCCAGCAGCTTGACAGTTACTACTGAAGCTTTCTTT. As protein: CASSLTVTTEAFF.

The V and J genes are TRBV5-8 and TRBJ1-5; D gene uncertain. The CDR3 totals 16 residues. Germline-derived CDR1 and CDR2 are SGHTS and YDEGEE. The V end was cut by 3 bases, the J end by 4 bases, with 17 bases between. CDR3 sequence (DNA): TGTGCCAGCAGCTACGGAGGGCGATCCCTGAATCAGCCCCAGCATTTT. This gives the protein CASSYGGRSLNQPQHF. The full variable domain, in which reference TRBV5-8 and TRBJ1-5 provide the parts outside the CDR3, is EAGVTQSPTHLIKTRGQQATLRCSPISGHTSVYWYQQALGLGLQFLLWYDEGEERNRGNFPPRFSGRQFPNYSSELNVNALELEDSALYLCASSYGGRSLNQPQHFGDGTRLSIL.

V and J are TRBV7-9 and TRBJ1-5; D is unclear. CDR3 length: 14 residues. The V gene's germline CDR1 is SEHNR and CDR2 FQNEAQ (reference sequence). V was pared by 5 bases and J by 4 bases, with 12 bases between. CDR3 in amino acids: CASSAWFSNQPQHF. As DNA, the CDR3 is TGTGCCAGCAGCGCTTGGTTTTCGAATCAGCCCCAGCATTTT. Combining the CDR3 with reference TRBV7-9 and TRBJ1-5 gives the whole variable domain DTGVSQNPRHKITKRGQNVTFRCDPISEHNRLYWYRQTLGQGPEFLTYFQNEAQLEKSRLLSDRFSAERPKGSFSTLEIQRTEQGDSAMYLCASSAWFSNQPQHFGDGTRLSIL.

The gene calls are TRBV4-1 and TRBJ1-1; no clear D gene. The CDR3 is 13 residues long. Germline assignment: CDR1 MGHRA and CDR2 YSYEKL. V was pared by 6 bases and J by 6 bases, with 14 bases between. The CDR3 region is CASSQREGAEAFF. The CDR3 bases are TGCGCCAGCAGTCAACGAGAGGGTGCTGAAGCTTTCTTT.

This sequence joins TRBV11-2 and TRBJ1-3, with TRBD1 matching over 7 bases. J was trimmed by 8 bases and V by 4 bases; bases with no gene match: 5. Looked up from germline, CDR1 is SGHAT and CDR2 is FQNNGV. CDR3 size: 13 residues. The CDR3 DNA sequence: TGTGCCAGCAGCTGGGGACAGAAGGACACCATATATTTT. Translation: CASSWGQKDTIYF. Full variable domain (remainder filled in from reference TRBV11-2 and TRBJ1-3): EAGVAQSPRYKIIEKRQSVAFWCNPISGHATLYWYQQILGQGPKLLIQFQNNGVVDDSQLPKDRFSAERLKGVDSTLKIQPAKLEDSAVYLCASSWGQKDTIYFGEGSWLTVV.

This chain joins TRBV4-1 and TRBJ2-1; TRBD2 agrees at 10 bases. The V gene end was trimmed by 4 bases and the J gene end by 7 bases; junction bases not matched to a gene: 13. CDR1 MGHRA and CDR2 YSYEKL come from the germline V gene. The CDR3 totals 17 residues. The CDR3 is CASSPQERGLADNEQFF. For the CDR3, the DNA is TGCGCCAGCAGCCCACAAGAACGTGGACTAGCGGATAATGAGCAGTTCTTC.

This clone was counted a single time. The V gene is TRBV7-2, the J gene TRBJ2-7; D possibly corresponds to TRBD2 (5 bases). The germline V gene has CDR1 SGHTA and CDR2 FQGNSA. V was pared by 3 bases and J by 0 bases, with 18 bases between. This CDR3 comprises 17 residues. The CDR3 loop is CASSFELWRAHSYEQYF. The CDR3 DNA is TGTGCCAGCAGCTTTGAGCTGTGGCGGGCACACTCCTACGAGCAGTACTTC.

The gene calls are TRBV5-6 and TRBJ1-1, with D unclear. V was clipped by 1 base and J by 6 bases, with 7 bases between them. Germline V CDR1 and CDR2: SGHDT, YYEEEE. The CDR3 has 12 residues. CDR3 coding DNA: TGTGCCAGCAGCTTGATAAGCGCTGAAGCTTTCTTT. Translated: CASSLISAEAFF.

The V gene is TRBV29-1, the J gene TRBJ2-7, with D perhaps being TRBD1 or TRBD2 (5 bases each). Germline loops: CDR1 SQVTM, CDR2 ANQGSEA. Trimming removed 3 bases from V and 2 bases from J, with 11 bases in between. The CDR3 runs 13 residues. The CDR3 DNA is TGCAGCGTTGACAGTGGGACGGCCTACGAGCAGTACTTC. This gives the protein CSVDSGTAYEQYF.

The chain employs TRBV6-5 and TRBJ1-2, with 7 bases aligning to TRBD1. Germline assignment: CDR1 MNHEY and CDR2 SVGAGI. With 5 bases clipped from V and 4 bases from J, the junction kept 10 bases outside the gene matches. This CDR3 comprises 15 residues. The CDR3 sequence: CASSPETGPGYGYTF. DNA for the CDR3: TGTGCCAGCAGTCCGGAGACAGGGCCGGGCTATGGCTACACCTTC.

The rearrangement joins TRBV27 to TRBJ2-7; the D is unclear. Trimming left V 5 bases short and J 0 bases short, with 14 bases between. This CDR3 has 15 residues. Germline V gives CDR1 MNHEY, CDR2 SMNVEV (reference sequence). The CDR3 DNA reads TGTGCCAGCAGTACCCGGACGGGTGTCTCCTACGAGCAGTACTTC. Encoded protein: CASSTRTGVSYEQYF.

The chain uses TRBV28 and TRBJ2-2; D not certain. The germline gives CDR1 MDHEN, CDR2 SYDVKM. The CDR3 loop spans 11 amino acids. Trimming cost V 4 bases and J 3 bases, with 0 bases left between them. CDR3 nucleotides: TGTGCCAGCAGTTACACCGGGGAGCTGTTTTTT. Protein product: CASSYTGELFF.

The chain combines TRBV7-9 with TRBJ1-5; D unclear. Germline assignment: CDR1 SEHNR and CDR2 FQNEAQ (reference sequence). This CDR3 is 13 amino acids long. V was clipped by 4 bases and J by 5 bases, with 9 bases between them. Here the CDR3 reads CASSSAAHQPQHF. The CDR3 region has the DNA TGTGCCAGCAGCTCGGCAGCTCATCAGCCCCAGCATTTT.

V is TRBV7-3 and J is TRBJ2-1; D tentatively reads TRBD1 or TRBD2 (6 bases each). This CDR3 has 13 amino acids. V was clipped by 5 bases and J by 9 bases, with 14 bases between them. The germline V gene encodes CDR1 SGHTA and CDR2 FQGTGA. For the CDR3, the DNA is TGTGCCAGCAGCCCCAAGGGGGGTTCTGAGCAGTTCTTC. Translation: CASSPKGGSEQFF.

The chain recombines TRBV14 with TRBJ2-1, with TRBD2 matching 10 bases. The CDR3 spans 15 residues. Trimming removed 6 bases from V and 3 bases from J; junction bases left unmatched: 5. Germline V gene sequence: CDR1 SGHDN, CDR2 FVKESK. The CDR3: CASSRLAGLYNEQFF. CDR3 bases: TGTGCCAGCAGTAGACTAGCGGGTCTCTACAATGAGCAGTTCTTC.

The rearrangement joins TRBV29-1 to TRBJ2-2, with D possibly matching TRBD2 (6 bases). This CDR3 contains 13 residues. The V and J ends lost 6 bases and 2 bases respectively, with 10 bases between them. Per germline, CDR1 SQVTM and CDR2 ANQGSEA. The CDR3 DNA reads TGCAGCGTGAGGGACTCAAACACCGGGGAGCTGTTTTTT. This sequence encodes CSVRDSNTGELFF.

The chain combines TRBV27 with TRBJ2-7; 10 bases agree with TRBD1. The trim removed 0 bases at V and 6 bases at J, leaving 8 bases unmatched. The CDR3 totals 16 residues. In germline, CDR1 is MNHEY, CDR2 SMNVEV (reference sequence). The CDR3 nucleotides are TGTGCCAGCAGTTTATCTCCCGGGACAGGGGCTCCCGAGCAGTACTTC. The encoded protein is CASSLSPGTGAPEQYF.

The chain couples TRBV28 to TRBJ2-3; 10 bases are shared with TRBD1. There are 19 residues in the CDR3. V lost 5 bases, J lost 2 bases, and 16 bases stayed unmatched. CDR1 is MDHEN, CDR2 SYDVKM, per germline. The CDR3 here is CASSSRDRGFGGITDTQYF. The CDR3 DNA reads TGTGCCAGCAGTAGCCGGGACAGGGGCTTTGGCGGTATCACAGATACGCAGTATTTT.

J is TRBJ2-5 and V is TRBV4-1; D is possibly TRBD1 (5 bases). CDR3 length equals 15 residues. Germline V gives CDR1 MGHRA, CDR2 YSYEKL. Trimming pared 5 bases from V and 2 bases from J, leaving 15 bases between. In DNA form, the CDR3 reads TGCGCCAGCAGCGTCCGTCAGACAGAACAAGAGACCCAGTACTTC. It yields the protein CASSVRQTEQETQYF.

This chain joins TRBV18 and TRBJ2-7; D not resolved. Per the germline V gene, CDR1 is KGHSH and CDR2 is LQKENI. With 0 bases removed from V and 7 bases from J, the gap between germline ends came to 10 bases. The CDR3 consists of 13 residues. Written as DNA, the CDR3 is TGTGCCAGCTCACCACCGAGTACGCCTGAGCAGTACTTC. Translation: CASSPPSTPEQYF.

This chain connects TRBV5-3 to TRBJ1-5, with 9 bases fitting TRBD1. TRBV5-3 is known as an ORF, though its function is uncertain. Unmatched junction bases numbered 6, after V lost 3 bases and J lost 5 bases. The CDR3 is 15 residues long. DNA for the CDR3: TGTGCCAGAAGCTGGGGGACAGGGTGGTATCAGCCCCAGCATTTT. It translates to CARSWGTGWYQPQHF.

The chain carries TRBV6-5 and TRBJ2-2, with D hard to call. The germline V and J ends were trimmed by 6 bases and 3 bases, with 8 bases remaining between them. The germline CDR1 and CDR2 sequences are MNHEY and SVGAGI. CDR3 length equals 13 residues. CDR3 amino acids: CASSGLDTGELFF. CDR3 sequence (DNA): TGTGCCAGCAGCGGGTTAGACACCGGGGAGCTGTTTTTT.

This chain connects TRBV6-5 to TRBJ2-3, with 7 bases aligning to TRBD1. The J segment lost 2 bases and the V segment lost 2 bases, leaving 4 bases of the junction unmatched. Germline loops: CDR1 MNHEY, CDR2 SVGAGI. The CDR3 loop spans 15 amino acids. Written as DNA, the CDR3 is TGTGCCAGCAGTTACACAGGGGCTATCACAGATACGCAGTATTTT. It encodes CASSYTGAITDTQYF.

The chain recombines TRBV4-1 with TRBJ1-5; 9 bases agree with TRBD1. The CDR3 is 16 amino acids. Germline CDR1 reads MGHRA; CDR2 reads YSYEKL. After removal of 0 bases from V and 6 bases from J, the junction contained 6 bases not matched to a gene. DNA of the CDR3: TGCGCCAGCAGCCAAGATCTGACAGGGGGGCCTCAGCCCCAGCATTTT. Translation: CASSQDLTGGPQPQHF.

The chain employs TRBV5-6 and TRBJ2-3; 7 bases are a match to TRBD2. The trim removed 0 bases at V and 4 bases at J, leaving 2 bases unmatched. The germline V gene has CDR1 SGHDT and CDR2 YYEEEE. There are 14 residues in the CDR3. This CDR3 is CASSLGLAADTQYF. Written as DNA, the CDR3 is TGTGCCAGCAGCTTGGGGCTAGCGGCAGATACGCAGTATTTT.

This rearrangement joins TRBV10-3 to TRBJ2-5; a weak D match, TRBD1 (6 bases). V lost 10 bases, J lost 0 bases, and 24 bases lay in between. Germline loops: CDR1 ENHRY, CDR2 SYGVKD. The CDR3 sequence is 17 residues long. CDR3 sequence (DNA): TGTGCCACCAGACATCCCCTCCAGGGGCGGGACCAAGAGACCCAGTACTTC. Translated, it gives CATRHPLQGRDQETQYF.

The sample holds one count of this clone. The chain recombines TRBV29-1 with TRBJ2-7; TRBD2 might be the D (6 bases). Germline V gene data show CDR1 as SQVTM and CDR2 as ANQGSEA. The CDR3 has 13 amino acids. The V end was cut by 7 bases, the J end by 0 bases, with 13 bases between. The CDR3 reads CSALGGTSYEQYF. For the CDR3, the DNA is TGCAGCGCTCTTGGGGGGACCTCCTACGAGCAGTACTTC.

The V gene is TRBV5-1, the J gene TRBJ2-1, with 7 bases matching TRBD1. This CDR3 is built from 16 residues. CDR1 and CDR2 from the germline V gene are SGHRS and YFSETQ. The V gene end was trimmed by 3 bases and the J gene end by 6 bases; junction bases not matched to a gene: 12. The CDR3 DNA sequence: TGCGCCAGCAGCTGGGTAGACAGGGTGACTATCAATGAGCAGTTCTTC. The encoded protein is CASSWVDRVTINEQFF.

The rearrangement links TRBV27 to TRBJ1-1; TRBD1 is a possible D gene (6 bases). The CDR3 covers 13 residues. The germline V and J ends were trimmed by 2 bases and 7 bases, with 11 bases remaining between them. CDR1 MNHEY and CDR2 SMNVEV come from the germline V gene (reference sequence). CDR3 region: CASSLGGQDEAFF. CDR3 in DNA: TGTGCCAGCAGTTTAGGGGGACAAGATGAAGCTTTCTTT.

The V and J genes are TRBV2 and TRBJ1-1; D uncertain. With 3 bases removed from V and 4 bases from J, the gap between germline ends came to 12 bases. Germline V gene lookup returns CDR1 SNHLY and CDR2 FYNNEI. The CDR3 consists of 14 residues. The CDR3 nucleotides read TGTGCCAGCAGTGATATGGCAGCGAGCACTGAAGCTTTCTTT. As protein: CASSDMAASTEAFF.